The rows below give T cell receptor beta chains drawn from one sample of a study of blood T cells in healthy people across ages. TCRdb independently ran MiXCR on the 5' RACE reads; one entry per CDR3 protein. Counted here are approximately 1,100,000 distinct CDR3 sequences, under 55% occurring once; the ten biggest clones make up approximately 17%. Specimen: blood. All receptors derive from a woman aged 60-70 years in good health. Each CDR3 is given with its conserved first and last residue. D genes are given only for firm matches. Where a row states a size, it is once, few, many or the class of an expanded clone; other rows omit it.

TRBV20-1	NA	TRBJ2-7	NA	CSADPIVAGQYEQYF	TGCAGTGCAGATCCGATAGTAGCGGGACAGTACGAGCAGTACTTC
TRBV12-3/TRBV12-4	NA	TRBJ2-7	NA	CASSLSRKNNEQYF	TGTGCCAGCAGTTTAAGTAGAAAAAATAACGAGCAGTACTTC
TRBV6-5	NA	TRBJ2-7	NA	CASSYSNAGEQYF	TGTGCCAGCAGTTACTCGAACGCGGGCGAGCAGTACTTC
TRBV24-1	few	TRBJ2-5	TRBD2	CATSDSTGTTQETQYF	TGTGCCACCAGTGACTCAACCGGGACTACCCAAGAGACCCAGTACTTC
TRBV7-8	NA	TRBJ2-7	TRBD1	CASSERDRVGPASYEQYF	TGTGCCAGCAGCGAGCGGGACAGGGTCGGACCAGCATCCTACGAGCAGTACTTC
TRBV27	NA	TRBJ1-6	TRBD1	CASSRDRDSPLHF	TGTGCCAGCAGCCGGGACAGGGATTCACCCCTCCACTTT
TRBV14	NA	TRBJ2-3	NA	CASSHGVTADTQYF	TGTGCCAGCAGCCATGGAGTTACGGCAGATACGCAGTATTTT
TRBV28	NA	TRBJ2-6	TRBD1	CASSFPDRFRSGANVLTF	TGTGCCAGCAGTTTTCCGGACAGGTTCCGCTCTGGGGCCAACGTCCTGACTTTC
TRBV6-1	NA	TRBJ1-2	TRBD1	CASSAEGQRANYGYTF	TGTGCCAGCAGTGCGGAGGGACAGCGAGCTAACTATGGCTACACCTTC
TRBV7-6	NA	TRBJ2-7	NA	CASSLLRALSRPTDEQYF	TGTGCCAGCAGCTTATTGCGGGCATTATCAAGGCCTACGGACGAGCAGTACTTC
TRBV21-1	few	TRBJ2-7	NA	CASIWDSYEQYF	TGTGCCAGCATCTGGGACTCCTACGAGCAGTACTTC
TRBV3-1	NA	TRBJ2-2	NA	CASSLLEASVSGELFF	TGTGCCAGCAGCCTTTTAGAGGCTAGCGTGAGCGGGGAGCTGTTTTTT
TRBV11-1	few	TRBJ2-1	TRBD2	CASSLRSGRVNEQFF	TGTGCCAGCAGCTTACGGAGCGGGAGGGTAAATGAGCAGTTCTTC
TRBV27	NA	TRBJ1-1	NA	CASSSRATVTHTEAFF	TGTGCCAGCAGTTCACGTGCTACGGTCACACACACTGAAGCTTTCTTT
TRBV12-3/TRBV12-4	NA	TRBJ2-3	NA	CASSLRGGVRADTQYF	TGTGCCAGCAGTTTACGTGGCGGGGTGAGGGCAGATACGCAGTATTTT
TRBV12-3/TRBV12-4	NA	TRBJ2-7	NA	CASSFYSRVSTYEQYF	TGTGCCAGCAGTTTCTACTCCCGGGTTTCGACCTACGAGCAGTACTTC
TRBV15	NA	TRBJ2-5	NA	CATSHTGLQETQYF	TGTGCCACCAGCCATACAGGTCTACAAGAGACCCAGTACTTC
TRBV7-8	NA	TRBJ1-6	NA	CASSHGTAGPLHF	TGTGCCAGCAGCCACGGCACCGCAGGACCCCTCCACTTT
TRBV12-3/TRBV12-4	few	TRBJ1-5	NA	CASRSQGLRQPQHF	TGTGCCAGCAGATCACAGGGTTTACGTCAGCCCCAGCATTTT
TRBV20-1	NA	TRBJ1-4	NA	CSVRERVGLGNEKLFF	TGCAGTGTTAGAGAGAGGGTAGGGTTGGGTAATGAAAAACTGTTTTTT
TRBV15	few	TRBJ2-5	NA	CATSRSRRLMETQYF	TGTGCCACCAGCAGGTCTAGACGGCTAATGGAGACCCAGTACTTC
TRBV10-3	NA	TRBJ2-1	TRBD2	CAISEPELAGFNEQFF	TGTGCCATCAGTGAGCCGGAATTAGCGGGATTCAATGAGCAGTTCTTC
TRBV25-1	few	TRBJ2-5	NA	CASSDSRLGGQETQYF	TGTGCCAGCAGTGACTCCCGTTTAGGGGGCCAAGAGACCCAGTACTTC
TRBV29-1	once	TRBJ1-1	TRBD1	CSIRDRVNTEAFF	TGCAGCATCAGGGACAGGGTGAACACTGAAGCTTTCTTT
TRBV2	NA	TRBJ2-7	NA	CASSVGPLSSYEQYF	TGTGCCAGCAGTGTAGGACCCTTAAGCTCCTACGAGCAGTACTTC